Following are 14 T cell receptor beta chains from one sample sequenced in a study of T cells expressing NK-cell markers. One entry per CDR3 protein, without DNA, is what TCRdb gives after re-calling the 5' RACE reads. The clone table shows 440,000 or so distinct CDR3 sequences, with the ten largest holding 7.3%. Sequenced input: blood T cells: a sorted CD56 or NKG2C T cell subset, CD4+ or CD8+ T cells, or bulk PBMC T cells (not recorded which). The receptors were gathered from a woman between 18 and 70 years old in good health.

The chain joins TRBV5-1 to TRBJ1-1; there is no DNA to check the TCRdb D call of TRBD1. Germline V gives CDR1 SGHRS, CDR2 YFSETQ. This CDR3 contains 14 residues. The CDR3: CASSPTVGATEAFF.

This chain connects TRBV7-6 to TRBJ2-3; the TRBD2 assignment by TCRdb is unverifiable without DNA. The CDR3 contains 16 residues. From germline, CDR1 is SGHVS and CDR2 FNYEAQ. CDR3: CASSLARSGATDTQYF.

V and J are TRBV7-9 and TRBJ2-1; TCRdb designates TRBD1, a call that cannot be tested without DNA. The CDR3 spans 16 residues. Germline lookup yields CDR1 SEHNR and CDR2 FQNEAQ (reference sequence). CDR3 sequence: CASSLAGSPSYNEQFF.

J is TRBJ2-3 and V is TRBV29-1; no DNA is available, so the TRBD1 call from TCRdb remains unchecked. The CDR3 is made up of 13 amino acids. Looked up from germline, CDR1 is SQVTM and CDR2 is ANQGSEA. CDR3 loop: CSVRDSRTDTQYF.

The CDR3: CASSYSMASTNEKLFF. The gene calls are TRBV6-5 and TRBJ1-4. Germline CDR1 reads MNHEY; CDR2 reads SVGAGI. The CDR3 has 16 residues.

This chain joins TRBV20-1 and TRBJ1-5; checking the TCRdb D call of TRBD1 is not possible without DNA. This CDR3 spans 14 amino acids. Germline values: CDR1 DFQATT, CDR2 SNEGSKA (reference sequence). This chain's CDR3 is CSASDTGGNQPQHF.

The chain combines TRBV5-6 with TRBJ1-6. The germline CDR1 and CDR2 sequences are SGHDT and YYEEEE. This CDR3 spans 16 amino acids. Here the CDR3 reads CASSLVAQQSNSPLHF.

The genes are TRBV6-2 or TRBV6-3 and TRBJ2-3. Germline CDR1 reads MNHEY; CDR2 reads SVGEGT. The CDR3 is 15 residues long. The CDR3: CASSYMRASTDTQYF.

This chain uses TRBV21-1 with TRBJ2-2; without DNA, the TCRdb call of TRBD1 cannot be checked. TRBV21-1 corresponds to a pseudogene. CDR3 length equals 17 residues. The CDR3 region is CASSKARQRVSRGELFF.

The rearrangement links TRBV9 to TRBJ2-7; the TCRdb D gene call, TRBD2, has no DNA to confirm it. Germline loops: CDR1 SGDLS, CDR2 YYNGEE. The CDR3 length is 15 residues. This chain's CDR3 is CASSPPTSDSYEQYF. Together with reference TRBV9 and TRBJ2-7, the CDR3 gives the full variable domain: DSGVTQTPKHLITATGQRVTLRCSPRSGDLSVYWYQQSLDQGLQFLIQYYNGEERAKGNILERFSAQQFPDLHSELNLSSLELGDSALYFCASSPPTSDSYEQYFGPGTRLTVT.

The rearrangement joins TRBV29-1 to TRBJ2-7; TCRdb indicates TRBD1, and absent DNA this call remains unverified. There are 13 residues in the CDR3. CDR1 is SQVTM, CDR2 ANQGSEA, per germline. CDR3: CSAGTGRTYEQYF.

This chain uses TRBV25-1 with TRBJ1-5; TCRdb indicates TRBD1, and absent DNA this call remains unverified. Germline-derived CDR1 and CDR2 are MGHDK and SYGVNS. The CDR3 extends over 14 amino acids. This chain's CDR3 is CASGEDGQNQPQHF.

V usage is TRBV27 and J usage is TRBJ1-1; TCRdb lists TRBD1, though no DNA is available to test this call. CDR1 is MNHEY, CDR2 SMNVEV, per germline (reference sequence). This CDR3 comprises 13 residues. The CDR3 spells CASSPLEGTEAFF.

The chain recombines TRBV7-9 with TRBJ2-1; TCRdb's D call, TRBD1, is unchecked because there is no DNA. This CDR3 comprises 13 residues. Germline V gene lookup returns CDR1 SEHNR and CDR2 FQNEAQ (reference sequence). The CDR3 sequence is CASSLAGAVEQFF.